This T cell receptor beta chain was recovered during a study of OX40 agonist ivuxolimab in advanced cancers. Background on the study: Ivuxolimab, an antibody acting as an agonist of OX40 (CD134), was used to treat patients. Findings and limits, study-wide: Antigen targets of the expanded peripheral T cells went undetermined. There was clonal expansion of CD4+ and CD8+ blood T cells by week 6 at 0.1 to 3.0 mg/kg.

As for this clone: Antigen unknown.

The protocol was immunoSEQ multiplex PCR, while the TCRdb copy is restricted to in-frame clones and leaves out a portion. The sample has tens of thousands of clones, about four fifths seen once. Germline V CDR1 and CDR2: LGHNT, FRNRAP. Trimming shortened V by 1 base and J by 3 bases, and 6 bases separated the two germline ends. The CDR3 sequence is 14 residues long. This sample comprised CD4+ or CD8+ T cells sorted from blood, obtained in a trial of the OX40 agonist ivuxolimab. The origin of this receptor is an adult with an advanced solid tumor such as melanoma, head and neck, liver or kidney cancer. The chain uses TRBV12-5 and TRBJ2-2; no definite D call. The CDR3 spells CASGLDKYTGELFF. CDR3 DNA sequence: TGTGCTAGTGGTTTGGACAAATACACCGGGGAGCTGTTTTTT.